Listed here are 8 T cell receptor beta chains from one sample, sequenced in a study of T cells in Graves' hyperthyroidism and ophthalmopathy. Researchers amplified the TCR beta CDR3 regions from RNA transcripts. TCR CDR3 underwent first-round RT-PCR with the HTBI primer set. TCRdb passed the multiplex PCR reads through MiXCR, listing each CDR3 protein once. The sample has 250,000 to 300,000 distinct CDR3 sequences, roughly 13% seen once. Sequenced: blood. These receptors originate from a woman aged 40 to 50 with Graves' hyperthyroidism.

This clonotype was seen a few times. The chain employs TRBV4-1 and TRBJ2-4, with 7 positions matching TRBD2. The CDR3 is 18 amino acids. V shed 4 bases, J shed 0 bases, and the junction held 12 bases outside the gene matches. Germline CDR1 reads MGHRA; CDR2 reads YSYEKL. DNA for the CDR3: TGCGCCAGCAGCCCGAGCGGGAACAGAATACTAGCCAAAAACATTCAGTACTTC. Translating it yields CASSPSGNRILAKNIQYF.

This clonotype was picked up many times. V usage is TRBV12-3 or TRBV12-4 and J usage is TRBJ2-3; 7 bases are shared with TRBD2. Trimming at V came to 7 bases and at J to 0 bases, leaving 4 bases not matched to a gene. The CDR3 loop spans 14 amino acids. In DNA form, the CDR3 reads TGTGCCAGCAAACGAGCGGGGAGCACAGATACGCAGTATTTT. The encoded protein is CASKRAGSTDTQYF.

In its sample, this clonotype was seen many times. The chain is built from TRBV28 and TRBJ1-5, with D hard to call. There are 11 residues in the CDR3. V lost 6 bases, J lost 7 bases, and 7 bases lay in between. The germline CDR1 and CDR2 sequences are MDHEN and SYDVKM. Here the CDR3 reads CASSSRQPQHF. CDR3 nucleotide sequence: TGTGCCAGCAGCTCTCGGCAGCCCCAGCATTTT.

This clonotype was detected many times. The chain joins TRBV20-1 to TRBJ2-3, with 11 bases fitting TRBD2. This CDR3 region has 16 residues. Germline lookup yields CDR1 DFQATT and CDR2 SNEGSKA (reference sequence). Trimming removed 5 bases from V and 1 base from J; junction bases left unmatched: 8. DNA of the CDR3: TGCAGTGCTTACCCCGGACTAGCGGGTCGCACAGATACGCAGTATTTT. It specifies CSAYPGLAGRTDTQYF.

This clonotype has just a few counts. The chain employs TRBV30 and TRBJ2-1; the D is unclear. This CDR3 is 15 amino acids long. Germline-derived CDR1 and CDR2 are GTSNPN and SVGIG (reference sequence). Trimming cost V 5 bases and J 8 bases, with 22 bases left between them. CDR3 region: CAWVRPGPVLDEQFF. CDR3 nucleotide sequence: TGTGCCTGGGTTCGACCCGGACCCGTCTTGGATGAGCAGTTCTTC.

This clonotype came up many times. The chain employs TRBV3-1 and TRBJ1-1, with D tentatively TRBD1 (5 bases). V was pared by 1 base and J by 8 bases, with 11 bases between. Germline CDR1 reads LGHDT; CDR2 reads YNNKEL (reference sequence). CDR3 size: 13 residues. The CDR3 region is CASSQGDLQEAFF. The CDR3 DNA sequence: TGTGCCAGCAGCCAAGGGGACCTTCAGGAAGCTTTCTTT.

At least ten counts were recorded for this clonotype. The gene calls are TRBV27 and TRBJ2-5; 7 bases map to TRBD1. Trimming at V came to 6 bases and at J to 1 base, leaving 8 bases not matched to a gene. CDR3 length equals 15 residues. CDR1 and CDR2 (germline): MNHEY, SMNVEV (reference sequence). The CDR3 nucleotides read TGTGCCAGCAGAATCGACAGGGAATCCCAAGAGACCCAGTACTTC. This encodes CASRIDRESQETQYF.

This rearrangement joins TRBV12-3 or TRBV12-4 to TRBJ1-4; D is undetermined. The CDR3 sequence is 14 residues long. With 6 bases removed from V and 0 bases from J, the gap between germline ends came to 8 bases. This CDR3 is CASSPETTNEKLFF. The CDR3 DNA sequence: TGTGCCAGCAGCCCTGAGACAACTAATGAAAAACTGTTTTTT.